This T cell receptor beta chain was sequenced for a study of shared clonotypes between healthy human individuals. Study-wide points: Larger estimated richness was generally seen in naive subsets than in memory subsets.

Each subset's genomic DNA was split evenly across several immunoSEQ plates. Profiling relied on immunoSEQ multiplex PCR, and the TCRdb table lists in-frame clones only, not all of them. In the table there are some 2.4 million clones, approximately 94% of which are singletons. As to this clone: Its antigen is unidentified.

CDR1 and CDR2 (germline): SGHNT, YENEEA. V was pared by 5 bases and J by 1 base, with 8 bases between. CDR3 length equals 13 residues. The chain recombines TRBV11-3 with TRBJ1-1; D remains unclear. The sequence came from a man aged 18 to 30 in good health. Some clones in this sample may be carry-over from other donors' samples. Material for sequencing was naive CD4+ T cells from PBMCs. Stated subset: CD45RA+ positively selected. The CDR3: CASSRSENTEAFF. The CDR3 DNA reads TGTGCCAGCAGCCGATCGGAGAACACTGAAGCTTTCTTT.